Here is one T cell receptor (beta chain) with its context. In this sample, this clone turned up a few times. The antigen it binds to is not known. Per-base qualities were not stored, and no clone one base away is much larger. Whole blood was collected in K2EDTA tubes by collaborating institutions according to the institutions' own protocols. For TCRbeta analysis, collaborators shipped samples as frozen whole blood, isolated PBMCs, or DNA extracted from either of those sample types. TCRbeta CDR3 regions were amplified from genomic DNA by means of the immunoSEQ Assay, a bias-controlled multiplex PCR. From the authors' description of their analysis: The number of nucleated cells in each sample was estimated by amplification of reference gene primers within the assay. To quantify the absolute abundance of each unique TCRbeta CDR3 rearrangement, sequence reads were collapsed and filtered. Productive Simpson clonality was computed per sample as the square root of Simpson's diversity index over productive rearrangements. TCRdb mirrors the immuneACCESS table, restricted to in-frame sequences. Some clones are absent from its copies; in checked studies, under half trace to an unresolved V gene, and the reason for the others is unknown. The V and J calls and the clone size are those of that table, but D and trimming were determined from the DNA. Recorded for this sample are 65,000 to 90,000 clones; 87% of them occurred a single time. Around 7.9% of the sample rests with the top ten.

The sample originates from a study of blood T cell repertoires in COVID-19 (dated by TCRdb to the early 2020s). Concerning the study at large: Samples covering the acute and convalescent phases of COVID-19 were provided by collaborators in the United States, Italy and Spain. The material from the prospective study consisted of cDNA or gDNA derived from T cells, B-cell-depleted T cells, or PBMCs. Deeply sampled blood TCRbeta repertoires from subjects exposed to, actively infected with, or recovered from COVID-19 were included in the dataset. The repertoires were released in a freely available public database intended as a resource for research on the immune response to SARS-CoV-2. Samples were obtained from the ongoing ImmuneRACE study (first 160 participants) and from 1,254 subjects provided by 6 global collaborators. A de-identified subject ID, COVID-19 status, age in years and sex were almost always included in the sample metadata. Where HLA class I and class II types were available, the types were taken from metadata supplied by the sample provider, not from assay-based typing.

General findings and caveats noted by the study authors: Clinical and demographic metadata were provided uncurated, with the amount varying by source and participant.

The TCR originated in a man aged 30 to 45 with acute or convalescent COVID-19. Sequenced material: peripheral blood.

This receptor has the CDR3 CSVEGDSGTVGELFF. The base sequence is TGCAGCGTTGAGGGTGATAGCGGGACTGTCGGGGAGCTGTTTTTT. The chain is made from TRBV29-1 and TRBJ2-2; the central 8 bases match TRBD2. The germline V gene gives CDR1 as SQVTM and CDR2 as ANQGSEA. V has 3 bases trimmed and J has 7 bases trimmed; junction bases matching no gene number 10. The CDR3 has 15 amino acids, counting the end cysteine and phenylalanine. Only the CDR3 region is kept as DNA, spanning 45 bases read in frame from base 1.